This T cell receptor beta chain derives from a study of blood T cell repertoires in COVID-19. The repertoire was sequenced with immunoSEQ multiplex PCR; TCRdb's copy has only in-frame clones and lacks some. In the table there are just over 150,000 clones, about four fifths of which are singletons. The V gene lost 7 bases and the J gene lost 4 bases, with 13 bases spanning the gap. The V gene's germline CDR1 is SNHLY and CDR2 FYNNEI. This CDR3 contains 13 residues. The chain uses TRBV2 and TRBJ1-2; the D gene is possibly TRBD1 (5 bases). The TCR originated in a man aged 55 to 70 with acute or convalescent COVID-19. The sequencing input was peripheral blood. The CDR3 coding sequence is TGTGCCAGCAAGACGGACAACTCCTATGGCTACACCTTC. It specifies CASKTDNSYGYTF.